The 18 T cell receptor beta chains listed next were all sequenced from one sample in a study of human T cells and chemical hapten exposure (dated by TCRdb to about 2021). The time point label on this specimen signifies: patch test 1, 2 weeks after DPC sensitization. The treatment or condition label, as the study defines it: therapeutic diphenylcyclopropenone sensitization with weekly scalp DPC. The library was generated by RACE. The sequencing machine was a NextSeq 500. TCRdb's own reprocessing of the public reads used fastp at Q25 and MiXCR and kept productive beta chains. For every CDR3 protein sequence, its rows merge into one entry that carries the most common genes and DNA. Here the sample has 150,000 to 200,000 distinct CDR3 sequences; around 15% occur a single time. The ten largest make up about 1.7% of the sample. The sequences come from whole blood, collected in connection with sensitization to the hapten diphenylcyclopropenone (DPC). Receptors originate from a woman aged 30 to 39 with alopecia areata. Some clones in this sample may be carry-over from other donors' samples.

This clonotype was seen ten or more times. DNA of the CDR3: TGCAGCGTTGAAGATCGCAGCGGGAGTCCGGGTGAGCAGTTCTTC. Amino acid sequence: CSVEDRSGSPGEQFF. The chain links TRBV29-1 to TRBJ2-1; TRBD2 aligns across 8 bases. The CDR3 totals 15 residues. Germline-derived CDR1 and CDR2 are SQVTM and ANQGSEA. The V segment lost 0 bases and the J segment 9 bases; nucleotides outside the gene matches: 10.

The rearrangement joins TRBV7-3 to TRBJ2-7; perhaps TRBD2 as D (6 bases). From germline, CDR1 is SGHTA and CDR2 FQGTGA. Trimming cost V 5 bases and J 2 bases, with 10 bases left between them. The CDR3 contains 13 residues. CDR3 DNA: TGTGCCAGCAGCCCTAGACTAGCCTACGAGCAGTACTTC. It codes for CASSPRLAYEQYF.

The table lists this clonotype with many counts. The genes are TRBV3-1 and TRBJ1-6; D gene uncertain. CDR3 length: 12 residues. V was clipped by 4 bases and J by 4 bases, with 2 bases between them. Germline V gene lookup returns CDR1 LGHDT and CDR2 YNNKEL (reference sequence). CDR3 sequence: CASSRYNSPLHF. For the CDR3, the DNA is TGTGCCAGCAGCCGGTATAATTCACCCCTCCACTTT.

This clonotype occurred many times. This rearrangement joins TRBV6-6 to TRBJ1-2; the D gene is possibly TRBD1 (5 bases). CDR1 is MNHNY, CDR2 SVGAGI, per germline (reference sequence). This CDR3 comprises 14 residues. Between the trimmed V and J ends, which lost 7 bases and 2 bases, there was a span of 14 bases. CDR3 region: CASTGAYPNYGYTF. The CDR3 DNA reads as TGTGCCAGCACCGGGGCCTACCCCAACTATGGCTACACCTTC.

J is TRBJ2-3 and V is TRBV5-1, with a possible D match to TRBD2 (6 bases). This CDR3 region has 15 residues. The V end lost 5 bases, the J end lost 1 base, and 14 bases lay between the germline ends. CDR1 is SGHRS and CDR2 is YFSETQ in the germline V gene. The CDR3 is CASSKVPSGTDTQYF. The CDR3 region has the DNA TGCGCCAGCAGTAAGGTCCCTAGCGGCACAGATACGCAGTATTTT.

This clonotype was detected many times. V and J are TRBV12-3 or TRBV12-4 and TRBJ2-3; D remains ambiguous. There are 11 residues in the CDR3. The ends were cut back, 6 bases at V and 2 bases at J, with 3 bases in the middle. This CDR3 reads CASRTTDTQYF. The CDR3 nucleotides are TGTGCCAGCAGAACCACAGATACGCAGTATTTT.

This clonotype was counted many times. The chain links TRBV7-9 to TRBJ1-2; D gene uncertain. The germline V gene has CDR1 SEHNR and CDR2 FQNEAQ (reference sequence). The V gene lost 5 bases and the J gene lost 3 bases, with 10 bases spanning the gap. The CDR3 runs to 13 residues. The CDR3 DNA is TGTGCCAGCAGCCCTGACCTGGACTATGGCTACACCTTC. Its protein product is CASSPDLDYGYTF.

The V gene is TRBV12-3 or TRBV12-4, the J gene TRBJ2-2, with D perhaps matching TRBD1 (6 bases). The CDR3 loop spans 17 amino acids. V was trimmed by 6 bases and J by 7 bases, leaving 24 bases between them. The CDR3 loop reads CASSSLGAGWPVGELFF. CDR3 bases: TGTGCCAGCAGCTCCCTGGGGGCCGGGTGGCCCGTCGGGGAGCTGTTTTTT.

The chain links TRBV9 to TRBJ1-6, with D tentatively TRBD1 (6 bases). The V gene's germline CDR1 is SGDLS and CDR2 YYNGEE. The CDR3 runs to 15 residues. The V end was cut by 4 bases, the J end by 6 bases, with 14 bases between. The CDR3, as DNA: TGTGCCAGCAGCCCCCCTGGGGGGGCTAATTCACCCCTCCACTTT. It yields the protein CASSPPGGANSPLHF.

This clonotype was observed a few times. The V and J genes are TRBV5-4 and TRBJ2-5; D is ambiguous. V was trimmed by 4 bases and J by 5 bases, leaving 12 bases between them. Germline V lookup: CDR1 SGHNT, CDR2 YYREEE (reference sequence). The CDR3 is 13 residues long. The CDR3 sequence is CASSVQVVETQYF. The CDR3 DNA sequence: TGTGCCAGCAGCGTCCAGGTTGTTGAGACCCAGTACTTC.

The gene calls are TRBV6-2 or TRBV6-3 and TRBJ2-5, with a weak D call TRBD2 (5 bases). Trimming shortened V by 0 bases and J by 2 bases, and 13 bases separated the two germline ends. This CDR3 has 16 residues. The germline V gene has CDR1 MNHEY and CDR2 SVGEGT. CDR3 DNA sequence: TGTGCCAGCAGTTACTCAGGTCTGGGAGAGCAAGAGACCCAGTACTTC. Translation: CASSYSGLGEQETQYF.

This chain links TRBV20-1 with TRBJ2-2; 14 bases line up with TRBD2. The CDR3 runs to 16 residues. V dropped 3 bases and J dropped 3; count of bases not matched to a gene: 3. CDR1 is DFQATT, CDR2 SNEGSKA, per germline (reference sequence). CDR3 bases: TGCAGTGCTAGGGGACTAGCGGGAGTGGACACCGGGGAGCTGTTTTTT. It translates to CSARGLAGVDTGELFF.

This clonotype was observed many times. The genes are TRBV11-2 and TRBJ2-5, with D perhaps TRBD1 or TRBD2 (5 bases each). V was cut by 5 bases and J by 2 bases, with 24 bases left in between. The CDR3 is made up of 18 amino acids. Looked up from germline, CDR1 is SGHAT and CDR2 is FQNNGV. CDR3 sequence: CASSPGTPTTLTQETQYF. DNA of the CDR3: TGTGCCAGCAGCCCCGGGACCCCGACTACCCTAACACAAGAGACCCAGTACTTC.

This clonotype was detected a few times. The V call is TRBV6-6, the J call TRBJ1-4, with 7 bases lining up with TRBD1. V lost 6 bases and J lost 7; bases outside the gene matches: 8. The CDR3 has 14 residues. CDR1 and CDR2 from the germline V gene are MNHNY and SVGAGI (reference sequence). In DNA form, the CDR3 reads TGTGCCAGCAGCCGACAGGGAGTGGGTGAAAAACTGTTTTTT. Translating gives CASSRQGVGEKLFF.

The chain joins TRBV27 to TRBJ1-2; D possibly corresponds to TRBD1 (5 bases). The ends were cut back, 3 bases at V and 4 bases at J, with 9 bases in the middle. Germline CDR1 and CDR2: MNHEY and SMNVEV (reference sequence). CDR3 length: 13 amino acids. The CDR3 spells CASSFQGRYGYTF. CDR3 nucleotides: TGTGCCAGCAGTTTTCAGGGCCGCTATGGCTACACCTTC.

This clonotype has a handful of counts. The chain joins TRBV28 to TRBJ2-3, with 7 nucleotides matching TRBD1. The germline V gene has CDR1 MDHEN and CDR2 SYDVKM. The CDR3 has 14 residues. After removal of 5 bases from V and 3 bases from J, the junction contained 5 bases not matched to a gene. The CDR3 DNA sequence: TGTGCCAGCAGTGTACAGGGGCGGACAGATACGCAGTATTTT. Translated: CASSVQGRTDTQYF.

At least ten counts were recorded for this clonotype. As DNA, the CDR3 is TGTGCCAGCAGTTTAAATCTGGGGATCTATGGCTACACCTTC. Amino acids: CASSLNLGIYGYTF. The chain combines TRBV12-3 or TRBV12-4 with TRBJ1-2; D is unclear. Between the trimmed V and J ends, which lost 2 bases and 4 bases, there was a span of 11 bases. The CDR3 totals 14 residues.

This chain connects TRBV20-1 to TRBJ2-3; a weak D match, TRBD1 (5 bases). V lost 5 bases and J lost 4, with 10 bases in between. The CDR3 is 12 residues long. Germline assignment: CDR1 DFQATT and CDR2 SNEGSKA (reference sequence). The CDR3 region has the DNA TGCAGTGCTCGTCAGGGCGCAGATACGCAGTATTTT. Translating it yields CSARQGADTQYF.